The clone carrying this TCR beta chain has a handful of counts. Its antigen is as yet unknown. These gene names are mouse names. Read sequence stops 4 residues before the CDR3 end, and the germline J gene provides the missing end. On the basis of CD4, CD8alpha, NKG2D, NKG2ACE and other markers, pooled cutaneous lymph node cells were sorted. This sample was included in a study of CD8+ T cells in alopecia areata. Study-level results: Sharing of TCRs across patients appeared less clear than in mice, possibly for HLA-related reasons.

Germline values: CDR1 NNHDY, CDR2 SYVADS. This CDR3 region has 15 residues. V dropped 2 bases and J dropped 0; count of bases not matched to a gene: 4. Extraction of RNA preceded its reverse transcription into cDNA, which served as the sequencing template. Clones were sequenced by immunoSEQ multiplex PCR, and TCRdb holds only the in-frame ones, with some missing. Observed in the sample are about 270,000 clones, none of them singletons. The J gene is TRBJ2-7, the V gene TRBV13-3, with 8 bases aligning to TRBD2. The source is a C3H/HeJ mouse with alopecia areata. Mouse strain MHC haplotype: H2-k. Sequenced sample: CD4+ T cells sorted from a lymph node. CDR3 sequence reads: CASSEAGGSSYEQYF. The sequenced part of the CDR3 DNA is TGTGCCAGCAGTGAGGCTGGGGGGAGCTCCTAT.